This is a list of T cell receptor beta chains from one sample in a study of blood T cell repertoires in COVID-19. Sequencing was performed with immunoSEQ multiplex PCR; in TCRdb, only in-frame clones are kept and a portion is missing. The sample consists of some 150,000 clones, 89% of them appearing once. The sequenced sample consisted of peripheral blood. Source of these receptors: a human donor in a cohort sampled during active COVID-19. The CDR3 runs from the conserved cysteine through the conserved F or W. The order of the fields is J gene, D gene, V gene, CDR3 protein, CDR3 DNA. D genes are given only for firm matches.

>TRBJ2-3|TRBD2|TRBV5-4
CASSLYLAGGPTDTQYF
TGTGCCAGCAGCTTGTATCTAGCGGGGGGGCCCACAGATACGCAGTATTTT
>TRBJ1-1|.|TRBV6-5
CASSYGGWPEAFF
TGTGCCAGCAGTTACGGGGGCTGGCCTGAAGCTTTCTTT
>TRBJ1-6|.|TRBV4-1
CASSQEVAGLSPLHF
TGCGCCAGCAGCCAAGAAGTGGCAGGGTTATCACCCCTCCACTTT
>TRBJ2-1|TRBD2|TRBV7-6
CASSRRASGGAIVNEQFF
TGTGCCAGCAGCCGGCGGGCTAGCGGGGGGGCCATAGTCAATGAGCAGTTCTTC
>TRBJ2-2|.|TRBV5-8
CASSLGYRAPNTGELFF
TGTGCCAGCAGCTTGGGGTACAGGGCTCCGAACACCGGGGAGCTGTTTTTT
>TRBJ1-5|.|TRBV24-1
CATSDFTGRGWLGNQPQHF
TGTGCCACCAGTGATTTCACAGGGCGCGGCTGGCTGGGCAATCAGCCCCAGCATTTT
>TRBJ2-3|.|TRBV20-1
CSAEGGDTQYF
TGCAGTGCTGAGGGGGGGGATACGCAGTATTTT
>TRBJ1-1|.|TRBV19
CASSLGTGTEAFF
TGTGCCAGTAGTTTAGGGACGGGAACTGAAGCTTTCTTT
>TRBJ2-7|TRBD1|TRBV28
CASSYRDSFNEQYF
TGTGCCAGCAGCTACCGGGACAGCTTTAACGAGCAGTACTTC
>TRBJ2-3|TRBD2|TRBV29-1
CSVAERGTDTQYF
TGCAGCGTGGCCGAGCGGGGGACAGATACGCAGTATTTT
>TRBJ1-2|TRBD1|TRBV11-2
CASSPAGQGWGYTF
TGTGCCAGCAGCCCCGCGGGACAGGGCTGGGGCTACACCTTC